This T cell receptor (beta chain) was captured by sequencing in a study of blood T cell repertoires in COVID-19. The wider study: COVID-19 samples collected from the United States, Italy and Spain covered acute and convalescent phases. PBMCs, B-cell-depleted T cells, or T cells were the source of the cDNA or gDNA that made up the material.

How the authors handled the data: Estimates of nucleated cell counts were drawn from the amplification of reference gene primers. Produced via immunoSEQ multiplex PCR; TCRdb's table is partial and in-frame only. The DNA was the basis for D and trimming; V, J and clone size are from that table. The table lists 200,000 to 250,000 clones, approximately 90% of them singletons. CDR3 length: 16 amino acids. Germline V gene lookup returns CDR1 LNHNV and CDR2 YYDKDF (reference sequence). After removal of 0 bases from V and 2 bases from J, the junction contained 7 bases not matched to a gene. This TCR was recovered from a man aged 55 to 70 with COVID-19, enrolled during active disease. V gene TRBV15 combines with J gene TRBJ2-7; 7 nucleotides match TRBD2. Sequencing was performed on peripheral blood. CDR3 region: CATSREMERDPYEQYF. For the CDR3, the DNA is TGTGCCACCAGCAGAGAAATGGAGCGGGATCCCTACGAGCAGTACTTC. The full variable domain, completed using reference TRBV15 and TRBJ2-7, is DAMVIQNPRYQVTQFGKPVTLSCSQTLNHNVMYWYQQKSSQAPKLLFHYYDKDFNNEADTPDNFQSRRPNTSFCFLDIRSPGLGDTAMYLCATSREMERDPYEQYFGPGTRLTVT.